Presented here are 27 T cell receptor beta chains from one specimen sequenced in a study of T-cell reconstitution after alpha-beta-depleted transplantation in children listed by TCRdb under 2016. Libraries came from PCR. Sequencer: Illumina HiSeq 2500. TCR libraries were prepared with molecular barcoding, using unique molecular identifiers to normalize TCRbeta repertoire quantification. The public reads were reprocessed in TCRdb via fastp at Q25 and MiXCR, keeping in-frame beta chains. Entries are consolidated by CDR3 protein sequence, retaining the most common genes and DNA. This sample has roughly 420,000 distinct CDR3 sequences in its table, and around 16% of those were observed once. Of the sample, approximately 28% falls within the top ten clones. This sample's treatment or condition label indicates: allogeneic hematopoietic cell transplantation with graft depleted of TCRalphabeta T cells and CD19 B cells.

Here the sequenced sample was PBMCs, mostly from graft donor cells, taken 360 days after TCRalphabeta/CD19-depleted stem cell transplant. The receptors come from a boy under two years old who had a stem cell transplant for Wiskott-Aldrich syndrome, so the T cells may come from the graft donor.

This clonotype came up a few times. The CDR3 sequence is CATSDRTSGKADTQYF. The DNA for the CDR3 is TGTGCCACCAGTGATCGAACTAGCGGCAAGGCAGATACGCAGTATTTT. J is TRBJ2-3 and V is TRBV24-1; 8 bases are shared with TRBD2. This CDR3 spans 16 amino acids. The germline V gene has CDR1 KGHDR and CDR2 SFDVKD. The V gene end was trimmed by 3 bases and the J gene end by 4 bases; junction bases not matched to a gene: 8.

This clonotype occurred a few times. The chain's CDR3 is CASSLRHGDTQYF. CDR3 in DNA: TGTGCCAGCAGTCTACGCCACGGGGATACGCAGTATTTT. J is TRBJ2-3 and V is TRBV12-3 or TRBV12-4; D is unclear. The CDR3 contains 13 residues. Trimming took 5 bases from V and 6 from J, leaving 12 bases between them.

The CDR3 nucleotides are TGTGCCAGCAGCGCCTCACTAGCGGGAGGGCCGCGCATCAGACGACATGAGCAGTTCTTC. Translated, it gives CASSASLAGGPRIRRHEQFF. The chain recombines TRBV11-2 with TRBJ2-1, with TRBD2 matching over 13 bases. In germline, CDR1 is SGHAT, CDR2 FQNNGV. The CDR3 consists of 20 residues. Trimming removed 5 bases from V and 8 bases from J; junction bases left unmatched: 21.

This clonotype was observed a handful of times. The V call is TRBV6-5, the J call TRBJ2-1; no clear D. The CDR3 is 15 amino acids. Germline V gives CDR1 MNHEY, CDR2 SVGAGI. The V and J ends lost 0 bases and 2 bases respectively, with 8 bases between them. The CDR3: CASSYSTVAYNEQFF. The CDR3 nucleotides are TGTGCCAGCAGTTACTCGACGGTTGCCTACAATGAGCAGTTCTTC.

This clonotype was seen a few times. This chain links TRBV12-3 or TRBV12-4 with TRBJ2-5, with D perhaps TRBD2 (6 bases). This CDR3 comprises 15 residues. Trimming removed 3 bases from V and 3 bases from J, with 14 bases in between. The CDR3 protein is CASSLTVAVEETQYF. The CDR3, as DNA: TGTGCCAGCAGTTTGACGGTAGCGGTGGAAGAGACCCAGTACTTC.

This clonotype appeared a few times. The chain is built from TRBV5-5 and TRBJ2-2; unclear D gene. Germline V gene data show CDR1 as SGHKS and CDR2 as YYEKEE (reference sequence). The length of the CDR3 is 16 residues. The germline V and J ends were trimmed by 3 bases and 0 bases, with 12 bases remaining between them. CDR3 amino acids: CASSWTTPPNTGELFF. The CDR3 nucleotides are TGTGCCAGCAGCTGGACGACACCTCCGAACACCGGGGAGCTGTTTTTT.

This clonotype was counted at least ten times. The CDR3 region is CASSRQGAKETQYF. The CDR3 DNA follows: TGTGCCAGCAGTAGACAGGGGGCCAAAGAGACCCAGTACTTC. The V and J genes are TRBV12-3 or TRBV12-4 and TRBJ2-5, with TRBD1 matching over 10 bases. V was pared by 5 bases and J by 3 bases, with 3 bases of the junction left unmatched. The CDR3 extends over 14 amino acids.

The chain combines TRBV3-1 with TRBJ2-1; tentative D call: TRBD2 (6 bases). Germline CDR1 is LGHDT and CDR2 is YNNKEL (reference sequence). Trimming removed 4 bases at V and 0 bases at J, with 16 bases between. CDR3 size: 17 residues. The CDR3 DNA reads as TGTGCCAGCAGCCGCATGAAGAGGGACTTCTCCTACAATGAGCAGTTCTTC. Protein product: CASSRMKRDFSYNEQFF.

This clonotype was observed at least ten times. The chain links TRBV20-1 to TRBJ2-1, with D unresolved. The CDR3 length is 11 residues. V dropped 1 base and J dropped 8 bases, with 6 bases sitting between them. Germline V gene data show CDR1 as DFQATT and CDR2 as SNEGSKA (reference sequence). The CDR3 nucleotides are TGCAGTGCTAGAGTCTCCGATGAGCAGTTCTTC. Encoded protein: CSARVSDEQFF.

In this sample, this clonotype turned up a few times. CDR3 sequence reads: CSAIRTSGYNEQFF. CDR3 DNA: TGCAGTGCTATAAGGACTAGCGGCTACAATGAGCAGTTCTTC. The V gene is TRBV20-1, the J gene TRBJ2-1; 10 nucleotides align to TRBD2. The V segment lost 4 bases and the J segment 3 bases; nucleotides outside the gene matches: 3. Germline V gene data show CDR1 as DFQATT and CDR2 as SNEGSKA (reference sequence). The CDR3 is made up of 14 amino acids.

There are a few counts of this clonotype. This rearrangement joins TRBV12-3 or TRBV12-4 to TRBJ1-1; D is unclear. The V gene lost 8 bases and the J gene lost 2 bases, with 12 bases spanning the gap. This CDR3 region has 13 residues. The CDR3 DNA reads as TGTGCCAGCCTTTCGCCGGGAAACACTGAAGCTTTCTTT. It is translated as CASLSPGNTEAFF.

The sample holds one count of this clonotype. The chain has TRBV18 and TRBJ2-7, with 8 bases aligning to TRBD1. The CDR3 sequence is 14 residues long. Trimming took 7 bases from V and 4 from J; bases not matched to a gene: 9. The germline gives CDR1 KGHSH, CDR2 LQKENI. CDR3 coding DNA: TGTGCCAGCTTCGGTGCCACAGGGGGTTACGAGCAGTACTTC. Protein product: CASFGATGGYEQYF.

V is TRBV6-4 and J is TRBJ2-3; D may be TRBD1 or TRBD2 (5 bases each). V lost 0 bases to trimming and J lost 3 bases, with 13 bases between them. This CDR3 region has 16 residues. Per the germline V gene, CDR1 is MRHNA and CDR2 is SNTAGT. The CDR3 DNA sequence: TGTGCCAGCAGTGACTCAGGGGCGGGCGGGACAGATACGCAGTATTTT. This gives the protein CASSDSGAGGTDTQYF.

This clonotype was detected a few times. The V and J genes are TRBV12-3 or TRBV12-4 and TRBJ2-1; D is perhaps TRBD2 (6 bases). V was cut by 6 bases and J by 6 bases, with 21 bases left in between. The CDR3 extends over 16 amino acids. Here the CDR3 DNA reads TGTGCCAGCAGACCCTATAGCGGTAAGGGTTTCAATGAGCAGTTCTTC. This translates into CASRPYSGKGFNEQFF.

J is TRBJ2-2 and V is TRBV6-5; TRBD2 matches 7 bases. The V gene's germline CDR1 is MNHEY and CDR2 SVGAGI. Trimming at V came to 2 bases and at J to 1 base, leaving 4 bases not matched to a gene. The CDR3 extends over 16 amino acids. The CDR3 bases are TGTGCCAGCAGTTACATGACTAGCCTGAACACCGGGGAGCTGTTTTTT. Protein sequence: CASSYMTSLNTGELFF.

A few counts support this clonotype. The CDR3 here is CASSLDREDLQFF. The CDR3 nucleotides are TGTGCCAGCAGCTTAGACCGGGAGGACCTCCAGTTCTTC. The chain joins TRBV7-8 to TRBJ2-1, with TRBD2 identical over 7 bases. The CDR3 has 13 residues. In germline, CDR1 is SGHVS, CDR2 FQNEAQ. Losses at the gene ends were 1 base for V and 13 bases for J; bases not matched to a gene: 7.

This chain joins TRBV20-1 and TRBJ1-5; possibly TRBD1 for D (5 bases). The CDR3 sequence is 14 residues long. CDR1 is DFQATT, CDR2 SNEGSKA, per germline (reference sequence). This CDR3 reads CSSSGTVGNQPQHF. CDR3 nucleotides: TGCAGCAGTTCGGGGACGGTTGGCAATCAGCCCCAGCATTTT.

The genes are TRBV7-9 and TRBJ2-2; 9 positions match TRBD1. This CDR3 has 16 residues. Germline lookup yields CDR1 SEHNR and CDR2 FQNEAQ (reference sequence). Trimming removed 0 bases from V and 5 bases from J; junction bases left unmatched: 4. The CDR3 coding sequence is TGTGCCAGCAGCTTAGCACAGGGGGCGAGTACCGGGGAGCTGTTTTTT. Protein sequence: CASSLAQGASTGELFF.

This clonotype was found many times. The CDR3 nucleotides are TGCGCCAGCAGCTTAACCGGGACACTAGGCAATGAGCAGTTCTTC. Its protein product is CASSLTGTLGNEQFF. The chain combines TRBV5-1 with TRBJ2-1; possible D gene TRBD1, 6 bases. This CDR3 comprises 15 residues. Germline V gene data show CDR1 as SGHRS and CDR2 as YFSETQ. The V gene lost 2 bases and the J gene lost 6 bases, with 15 bases spanning the gap. The full variable domain, its missing parts supplied by reference TRBV5-1 and TRBJ2-1, is KAGVTQTPRYLIKTRGQQVTLSCSPISGHRSVSWYQQTPGQGLQFLFEYFSETQRNKGNFPGRFSGRQFSNSRSEMNVSTLELGDSALYLCASSLTGTLGNEQFFGPGTRLTVL.

This clonotype was observed a few times. The J gene is TRBJ2-2, the V gene TRBV30; perhaps TRBD2 as D (5 bases). The CDR3 runs to 14 residues. Trimming pared 6 bases from V and 1 base from J, leaving 12 bases between. Germline V gene data show CDR1 as GTSNPN and CDR2 as SVGIG (reference sequence). The CDR3 nucleotides are TGTGCCTGTGGGAGCGCGTGGAACACCGGGGAGCTGTTTTTT. Its translation is CACGSAWNTGELFF.

This clonotype has only a few counts. The chain couples TRBV15 to TRBJ2-1, with D uncertain. CDR1 is LNHNV, CDR2 YYDKDF, per germline (reference sequence). CDR3 length: 17 residues. V lost 0 bases and J 0 bases, leaving 12 bases between the germline ends. CDR3 sequence (DNA): TGTGCCACCAGCAGAGATTTGGTTGTGAGCTCCTACAATGAGCAGTTCTTC. Its translation: CATSRDLVVSSYNEQFF.

The V gene is TRBV11-1, the J gene TRBJ2-1; TRBD2 aligns across 10 bases. From germline, CDR1 is SGHAT and CDR2 FQDESV (reference sequence). The CDR3 runs 18 residues. After removal of 2 bases from V and 0 bases from J, the junction contained 7 bases not matched to a gene. CDR3 protein: CASSLLGLARFSYNEQFF. In nucleotides, the CDR3 is TGTGCCAGCAGCTTATTGGGACTAGCGAGATTCTCCTACAATGAGCAGTTCTTC.

Only a few counts were recorded for this clonotype. The rearrangement links TRBV12-3 or TRBV12-4 to TRBJ1-2, with D possibly matching TRBD1 (5 bases). This CDR3 is built from 14 residues. V lost 3 bases and J 0 bases, leaving 8 bases between the germline ends. The CDR3 DNA sequence: TGTGCCAGCAGTTTGGGGGATCCTAACTATGGCTACACCTTC. Translation: CASSLGDPNYGYTF.

This clonotype showed up just a few times. The chain carries TRBV24-1 and TRBJ2-1; possibly TRBD1 or TRBD2 for D (7 bases each). There are 17 residues in the CDR3. The germline V and J ends were trimmed by 3 bases and 5 bases, with 19 bases remaining between them. CDR1 and CDR2 (germline): KGHDR, SFDVKD. The CDR3 sequence is CATSDPQGGRAHNEQFF. The CDR3, as DNA: TGTGCCACCAGTGATCCCCAGGGGGGGAGGGCCCACAATGAGCAGTTCTTC.

The sample holds a few counts of this clonotype. The chain recombines TRBV18 with TRBJ2-3; TRBD2 agrees at 7 bases. This CDR3 is built from 17 residues. Germline V lookup: CDR1 KGHSH, CDR2 LQKENI. V lost 2 bases and J lost 0; bases outside the gene matches: 8. CDR3 loop: CASSPTPAGLSTDTQYF. The CDR3, as DNA: TGTGCCAGCTCACCAACCCCAGCGGGGCTTAGCACAGATACGCAGTATTTT.

Only a few counts were recorded for this clonotype. The genes are TRBV5-1 and TRBJ2-1, with TRBD1 identical over 8 bases. V was clipped by 1 base and J by 4 bases; unmatched bases: 7. CDR1 SGHRS and CDR2 YFSETQ come from the germline V gene. This CDR3 region has 16 residues. The CDR3 here is CASSLTPGQGYNEQFF. For the CDR3, the DNA is TGCGCCAGCAGCTTGACCCCTGGACAGGGATACAATGAGCAGTTCTTC.

This clonotype appeared a few times. The gene calls are TRBV27 and TRBJ2-1; D is possibly TRBD1 or TRBD2 (5 bases each). The CDR3 spans 13 residues. Looked up from germline, CDR1 is MNHEY and CDR2 is SMNVEV (reference sequence). The V gene lost 8 bases and the J gene lost 4 bases, with 12 bases spanning the gap. CDR3 sequence: CASGGRTYNEQFF. Written as DNA, the CDR3 is TGTGCCAGCGGGGGAAGGACGTACAATGAGCAGTTCTTC.